The 15 T cell receptor beta chains reported below all come from one sample, sequenced in a study of shared clonotypes between healthy human individuals (dated by TCRdb to between 2020 and 2021). The method behind the library was the immunoSEQ multiplex PCR assay. TCRdb stores this immuneACCESS table with in-frame sequences only. Part of the clones is absent; in the studies checked, under half of the shortfall reflects unresolved V genes, and no reason is known for the rest. The sample has 2.3 million or so clones on record, roughly 93% of them singletons. The ten biggest clones cover about 0.39% of the sample. The sample was naive CD4+ T cells from PBMCs. The sample's cell subset or site label is to be understood as: CD45RA+ positively selected. These receptors were taken from a young man in good health. Some clones in this sample may be carry-over from other donors' samples.

Written as DNA, the CDR3 is TGTGCCAGCAGCCCCCGCTACTGGGGGAGCGCCGGGGAGCTGTTTTTT. Translated, it gives CASSPRYWGSAGELFF. The chain combines TRBV7-2 with TRBJ2-2; the D gene could be TRBD1 or TRBD2 (5 bases each). Germline values: CDR1 SGHTA, CDR2 FQGNSA. This CDR3 spans 16 amino acids. With 5 bases removed from V and 6 bases from J, the gap between germline ends came to 19 bases.

This chain connects TRBV9 to TRBJ2-1; a possible D gene is TRBD1 (5 bases). The germline V gene has CDR1 SGDLS and CDR2 YYNGEE. Trimming cost V 2 bases and J 0 bases, with 9 bases left between them. The CDR3 is 15 residues long. In DNA form, the CDR3 reads TGTGCCAGCAGCGTTCAGGGCACCTCCTACAATGAGCAGTTCTTC. Translated: CASSVQGTSYNEQFF. Supplemented by reference TRBV9 and TRBJ2-1, the full variable domain reads DSGVTQTPKHLITATGQRVTLRCSPRSGDLSVYWYQQSLDQGLQFLIQYYNGEERAKGNILERFSAQQFPDLHSELNLSSLELGDSALYFCASSVQGTSYNEQFFGPGTRLTVL.

This chain links TRBV19 with TRBJ1-2; D not certain. The CDR3 spans 14 residues. Deletions cut 8 bases from V and 4 bases from J, with 17 bases between. Germline V gene data show CDR1 as LNHDA and CDR2 as SQIVND (reference sequence). CDR3 sequence (DNA): TGTGCCAGTTCCAGTAAGGTCCGCGGCTATGGCTACACCTTC. As protein: CASSSKVRGYGYTF.

Concerning this clone itself: The same CDR3 arises from other DNA sequences in this sample as well. This chain connects TRBV5-4 to TRBJ1-3; D may be TRBD1 (5 bases). CDR1 and CDR2 (germline): SGHNT, YYREEE (reference sequence). V was cut by 0 bases and J by 1 base, with 8 bases left in between. The CDR3 has 15 residues. The CDR3 nucleotides are TGTGCCAGCAGCTTGGGGGGACTGTCTGGAAACACCATATATTTT. This codes for CASSLGGLSGNTIYF.

The V gene is TRBV6-4, the J gene TRBJ2-4; 8 nucleotides agree with TRBD2. Unmatched junction bases numbered 16, after V lost 0 bases and J lost 3 bases. CDR1 is MRHNA and CDR2 is SNTAGT in the germline V gene. CDR3 length equals 20 residues. The CDR3 loop is CASSDSRRFGGRPNKNIQYF. The CDR3 coding sequence is TGTGCCAGCAGTGACTCGAGGCGGTTCGGCGGGAGGCCAAACAAAAACATTCAGTACTTC.

This clone was seen more than once but under ten times. This sequence joins TRBV30 and TRBJ2-2; D unclear. CDR3 size: 13 residues. Germline CDR1 reads GTSNPN; CDR2 reads SVGIG (reference sequence). V was clipped by 4 bases and J by 4 bases, with 10 bases between them. CDR3 region: CAWNGVPTGELFF. The DNA of the CDR3 is TGTGCCTGGAATGGGGTGCCCACCGGGGAGCTGTTTTTT.

In nucleotides, the CDR3 is TGTGCCTGGACGTCGGGGGCCTTCATGGCCCAGTACTTC. Translation gives CAWTSGAFMAQYF. V and J are TRBV30 and TRBJ2-5; D could derive from TRBD1 or TRBD2 (6 bases each). V lost 4 bases to trimming and J lost 9 bases, with 18 bases between them. Germline lookup yields CDR1 GTSNPN and CDR2 SVGIG (reference sequence). This CDR3 has 13 amino acids.

The chain couples TRBV2 to TRBJ1-1, with a weak D call TRBD1 (6 bases). CDR3 length equals 15 residues. V lost 6 bases and J lost 1, with 15 bases in between. Germline CDR1 reads SNHLY; CDR2 reads FYNNEI. The CDR3 here is CASSYLTGSNTEAFF. CDR3 DNA: TGTGCCAGCAGCTATCTTACAGGGTCGAACACTGAAGCTTTCTTT.

This clone was seen a single time. The CDR3 spells CASSRQTGGTYNEQFF. Here the CDR3 DNA reads TGTGCCAGCAGCCGACAGACAGGTGGGACATACAATGAGCAGTTCTTC. The gene calls are TRBV4-2 and TRBJ2-1, with D possibly matching TRBD1 (6 bases). The V end lost 4 bases, the J end lost 4 bases, and 17 bases lay between the germline ends. The CDR3 is 16 residues long. CDR1 and CDR2 from the germline V gene are LGHNA and YNFKEQ.

This clone was seen only once. The V and J genes are TRBV28 and TRBJ1-5; D not resolved. Between the trimmed V and J ends, which lost 1 base and 5 bases, there was a span of 9 bases. The germline gives CDR1 MDHEN, CDR2 SYDVKM. The CDR3 consists of 14 residues. CDR3 in DNA: TGTGCCAGCAGTTTATATGGCGGAGATCAGCCCCAGCATTTT. Translated, it gives CASSLYGGDQPQHF.

This clone was picked up a small number of times. The chain recombines TRBV15 with TRBJ2-5; D remains unclear. Germline V CDR1 and CDR2: LNHNV, YYDKDF (reference sequence). The V end was cut by 0 bases, the J end by 1 base, with 9 bases between. The length of the CDR3 is 15 residues. The chain's CDR3 is CATSRDGRGQETQYF. The CDR3 DNA is TGTGCCACCAGCAGAGACGGGCGCGGCCAAGAGACCCAGTACTTC.

This clone was found once. The sample holds other DNA sequences that translate to the same CDR3. The gene calls are TRBV6-5 and TRBJ1-1; D gene uncertain. V was shortened by 6 bases and J by 0 bases, with 5 bases between the two germline ends. This CDR3 has 12 residues. In germline, CDR1 is MNHEY, CDR2 SVGAGI. CDR3 residues: CASRTLNTEAFF. The CDR3 nucleotides read TGTGCCAGCAGGACCCTGAACACTGAAGCTTTCTTT.

The V gene is TRBV7-8, the J gene TRBJ2-5; a weak D match, TRBD2 (5 bases). The V gene lost 4 bases and the J gene lost 5 bases, with 17 bases spanning the gap. The CDR3 is 15 amino acids. Germline CDR1 is SGHVS and CDR2 is FQNEAQ. CDR3 sequence reads: CASSYRRVTGETQYF. The CDR3 DNA is TGTGCCAGCAGCTACCGGCGGGTTACTGGGGAGACCCAGTACTTC. The full variable domain, its missing parts supplied by reference TRBV7-8 and TRBJ2-5, is GAGVSQSPRYKVAKRGQDVALRCDPISGHVSLFWYQQALGQGPEFLTYFQNEAQLDKSGLPSDRFFAERPEGSVSTLKIQRTQQEDSAVYLCASSYRRVTGETQYFGPGTRLLVL.

The J gene is TRBJ2-1, the V gene TRBV4-2, with 12 bases that match TRBD2. CDR1 and CDR2 from the germline V gene are LGHNA and YNFKEQ. V dropped 5 bases and J dropped 5; count of bases not matched to a gene: 7. The CDR3 is made up of 16 amino acids. The CDR3 DNA is TGTGCCAGCAGCATCCGACTAGCGGGAGCCGACAATGAGCAGTTCTTC. It is translated as CASSIRLAGADNEQFF.

The chain employs TRBV19 and TRBJ2-2; 9 bases align to TRBD1. The V and J ends lost 2 bases and 6 bases, in that order; junction bases with no gene match: 4. CDR1 and CDR2 from the germline V gene are LNHDA and SQIVND (reference sequence). The length of the CDR3 is 15 residues. The CDR3 sequence: CASSIRDRVPGELFF. CDR3 bases: TGTGCCAGTAGTATACGGGACAGGGTTCCCGGGGAGCTGTTTTTT.